This TCR beta chain appears in the sequencing data of a study of cytomegalovirus exposure and HLA in healthy donors (dated by TCRdb to 2016 to 2017). Study-wide context: In an earlier analysis of roughly 590 of the donors, 276 Gb of sequence data and about 110 million unique TCR beta sequences from 150 million to 200 million T cells were reported. Besides the first cohort of under 700 subjects, a separate validation cohort made up of roughly 130 different subjects was used. To decide whether each TCR beta V gene segment behaved as functional or pseudogenic, an earlier analysis of some 540 of the donors relied on high-throughput TCR beta sequencing. Among 300 to 500 genotyped donors of the cohort, an average of roughly 230,000 unique TCR beta nucleotide sequences was sequenced per donor, of which roughly 17% were non-productive. Roughly five DR-DQ haplotypes were handled as single units for association and clustering because linkage in the cohort was strong. Approximately 310 gigabases of sequencing data and approximately 85 million unique TCR sequences were included in an early release covering 500 to 750 HLA-typed donors. The number of typed donors differed by locus: roughly 629-630 for A, B, C, DRB1 and DQB1; some 500 for DQA1; 606 for DPA1; and some 450 for DPB1. To predict cytomegalovirus infection status, the study combined high-throughput TCR immunosequencing, statistical association of individual TCRs with disease status, and machine learning. Genome-wide SNP genotypes for about 65% of the 666 donors were used in a later genetic analysis, which treated that subset as a discovery cohort. All discovery cohort repertoires had been generated using a single sequencing platform. A later analysis re-examined previously published TCR beta repertoires from several hundred donors and added high-resolution HLA genotyping to investigate patterns of TCR occurrence. HLA typing included class I and class II loci at four-digit resolution. Donor age, sex, ethnicity and CMV serostatus were compiled together with the repertoire data. The study aimed to test whether signatures of past pathogen exposure could be identified by cataloging public T cell receptors. The T cell repertoires of about 700 subjects were profiled by immunosequencing and related to cytomegalovirus serostatus. Among the 398 genotyped donors, about 85% belonged to the genetic ancestry cluster associated with self-reported Caucasian donors. Rather than drawing on any new phenotypic data, the later analysis identified candidate immune exposures from TCR beta sequences and the way those sequences occurred across donors. Findings and caveats that apply to the study as a whole: In both the original and validation cohorts, the classifier was reported to diagnose cytomegalovirus status with high specificity and sensitivity. The earlier analysis of 587 of the donors excluded roughly 17 rarely observed V segments, including chromosome 9 orphons, because counts were too low. Most CMV-associated TCR beta chains appeared to be HLA-restricted in a later analysis, and the HLA associations seemed to be driven largely by CMV exposure. Because some donors lacked HLA typing at each locus, the association tests relied only on the typed subset. In vitro tests confirmed that a few of the cytomegalovirus-associated TCR beta chains recognize cytomegalovirus antigens. A cluster of highly shared sequence variants was judged likely to represent a technical artifact of the sequencing pipeline. Sequencing depth was assumed to be roughly uniform across donors in the presence/absence analyses, though that assumption may not hold. A later analysis found that HLA-associated TCR beta chains were more clonally expanded and had lower generation probabilities than equally common non-associated chains. This cohort had only TCR beta chains sequenced, and the lack of alpha or paired-chain data limited which features could be detected. The 87-base-pair reads could not distinguish some IMGT-functional V segments, including TRBV6-2 and TRBV6-3, so those segments were excluded. Correlated functional status among segregating V segments might be attributable to linkage disequilibrium, but an unknown experimental factor could not be ruled out. Specific HLA alleles were associated with 18,000 or so TCR beta sequences at a false discovery rate of 0.05 in a later analysis. The study listed 164 TCR beta chains as associated with cytomegalovirus. While some public TCRs were present in many individuals, most TCR sequences turned up only very rarely across donors. According to a later genetic analysis, donors in an Asian-associated ancestry cluster had fewer N-insertions in productive TCRs than the approximately 670-donor mean. Strong co-occurrence of HLA alleles, especially DR and DQ, made assigning TCR associations to individual alleles difficult. An earlier analysis of approximately 570 of the donors showed that most TCR beta V segments appeared in productive rearrangements either about 90% or about 30% of the time, which broadly matched IMGT annotations. A later analysis found that TCR association rates varied across HLA loci, with DRB1 alleles showing the most associated TCRs and HLA-C alleles the fewest. In a later analysis, several top co-occurrence clusters were reported to appear linked to parvovirus B19, influenza, CMV and Epstein-Barr virus. An association between a missense DCLRE1C variant and V-gene and J-gene trimming of TCR beta chains was found in a later genetic analysis and replicated in an independent cohort. A further reported finding was that TCR beta sequences accurately predicted the HLA-A and HLA-B alleles for most subjects in the first cohort. The authors suggested that the approach could potentially be generalized to other disease states and immunological phenotypes. The only immune exposure information available for the cohort was CMV serostatus.

Libraries were prepared through the immunoSEQ multiplex PCR assay. A mixture of 60 forward primers for TCR Vbeta segments and 13 reverse primers for TCR Jbeta segments was used in the multiplex PCR. Amplification of the CDR3 region of rearranged TCR beta genes was performed with a multiplex PCR assay on genomic DNA. The amplified TCR beta libraries were sequenced on the Illumina HiSeq System as 87-base-pair reads. As for how the authors treated the data: Across the roughly 700 repertoires, a later analysis counted around 80 million unique TCR beta chains, 9.5 million to 13 million of which were shared by at least two donors. To remove PCR and sequencing errors, raw reads were error-corrected and collapsed into unique sequences using a nearest-neighbor algorithm that merged closely related sequences. Alignment of CDR3 sequences to IMGT reference sequences was used to assign V, D and J gene segments. For a sequence to be retained, at least a six-nucleotide match to both a V gene segment and a J gene segment was required. Rearrangements were called productive when the CDR3 lacked stop codons and stayed in frame with V and J; all others were non-productive. Following IMGT convention, CDR3 was defined as the stretch from the second conserved V-encoded cysteine to the conserved J-encoded phenylalanine. In an earlier analysis of just under 600 of the donors, sequences lacking an unambiguous match to a single V gene segment were excluded. An earlier analysis of approximately 590 of the donors classified V segments as functional when productive rearrangements were above 56.7% and as segregating when the standard deviation between donors was above 5%. A statistical classification framework was developed to diagnose cytomegalovirus status using the catalog of TCR beta chain sequences. A later analysis assigned V and J genes by comparing TCR nucleotide sequences with IMGT/GENE-DB human TR gene sequences. The TCRdist pipeline was used in a later analysis to assign CDR3 sequences and most-parsimonious VDJ recombination scenarios. A later analysis defined each TCR beta chain by its CDR3 amino acid sequence plus V-gene family, and excluded reads lacking a unique V-gene family. As a way to deal with suspected cross-contamination and a sequencing artifact, a later analysis dropped hundreds of nucleotide sequences that were highly shared and had low generation probability. In a later analysis, a clonal expansion index for each public chain was calculated from normalized within-repertoire ranks of inferred template counts. Generation probabilities in a later analysis came from a VDJ recombination model fitted to out-of-frame rearrangements, and those results were checked against IGoR. A later analysis scored TCR-TCR, TCR-HLA and TCR-CMV co-occurrence with hypergeometric tests, applying a repertoire-size bias correction to TCR pairs. To estimate false discovery rates, a later analysis permuted the HLA or CMV assignments 20 times. In a later analysis, co-occurring TCRs were grouped using DBSCAN, and TCRdist sequence similarity was added for clustering within HLA-allele-positive subsets. Co-occurrence clustering excluded repertoires with fewer than 30,000 or more than 120,000 public chains, plus five with anomalous nucleotide sharing. The source is immuneACCESS, and TCRdb retained only in-frame sequences with V and J called. Part of the clones is not carried over; for the studies checked, unresolved V genes explain less than half of this, and the remainder is unexplained. V, J and clone size are those of that table, while D and trimming were read from the DNA. Present in this sample are 150,000 to 200,000 clones, roughly 79% of which were seen just once. About 14% of the sample is held by the ten biggest clonotypes.

Comment on this clone: The clone's antigen remains unknown. There are no base qualities to consult, and no much larger clone falls within one base.

According to the germline V gene, CDR1 reads SGHAT and CDR2 reads FQNNGV. CDR3 length: 10 amino acids, cysteine to phenylalanine. The entry retains the CDR3 DNA only, 30 bases that are in frame from base 1. A distance of 3 bases separates the germline ends of V and J, which lose 6 bases and 3 bases respectively. The cohort comprised approximately 700 healthy bone marrow donors. All cohort members were sampled while nominally healthy, although unrecorded immune exposures were likely present. The donor was CMV seropositive and was included in the group of 250 to 350 seropositive cohort members. A peripheral blood sample was provided by each donor, and peripheral blood mononuclear cells were used for TCR beta sequencing. The Qiagen DNeasy Blood Extraction Kit was used to extract genomic DNA from the blood cell samples.

This TCR derives from a man aged 45-60 years in good health and CMV-seropositive. The V gene is TRBV11-2 and the J gene is TRBJ2-7; no D gene is confidently identified. The sequenced sample was PBMCs. The CDR3: CASSYYEQYF. The nucleotide sequence is given as TGTGCCAGCAGTTACTACGAGCAGTACTTC. When the CDR3 is completed using the reference TRBV11-2 and TRBJ2-7 genes on either side, the full variable domain is EAGVAQSPRYKIIEKRQSVAFWCNPISGHATLYWYQQILGQGPKLLIQFQNNGVVDDSQLPKDRFSAERLKGVDSTLKIQPAKLEDSAVYLCASSYYEQYFGPGTRLTVT.